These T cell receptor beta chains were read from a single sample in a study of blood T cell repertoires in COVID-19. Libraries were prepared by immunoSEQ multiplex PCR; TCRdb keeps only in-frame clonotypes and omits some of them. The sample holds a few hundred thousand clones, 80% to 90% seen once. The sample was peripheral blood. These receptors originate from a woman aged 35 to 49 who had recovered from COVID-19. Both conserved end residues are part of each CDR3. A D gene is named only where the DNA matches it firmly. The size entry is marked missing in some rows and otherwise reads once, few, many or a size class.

CDR3 DNA: TGTGCCACCAGCAGAGAGTCGTCAGAGACCCAGTACTTC
CDR3 protein: CATSRESSETQYF
clone size: -
V gene: TRBV15
J gene: TRBJ2-5
D gene: -
CDR3 length: 13

CDR3 DNA: TGTGCCAGCAGTACTCTAGGCGGTCCTGGTGGCTACACCTTC
CDR3 protein: CASSTLGGPGGYTF
clone size: -
V gene: TRBV5-6
J gene: TRBJ1-2
D gene: -
CDR3 length: 14

CDR3 DNA: TGTGCCAGTTCCCCCCTGACGGGGGGGTCCTACAATGAGCAGTTCTTC
CDR3 protein: CASSPLTGGSYNEQFF
clone size: -
V gene: TRBV19
J gene: TRBJ2-1
D gene: TRBD2
CDR3 length: 16

CDR3 DNA: TGTGCCAGCAGTTTAGCGGGGAGCTCCTACGAGCAGTACTTC
CDR3 protein: CASSLAGSSYEQYF
clone size: -
V gene: TRBV27
J gene: TRBJ2-7
D gene: -
CDR3 length: 14

CDR3 DNA: TGCGCCAGCAGCTTGGCCGGGACAGGGCCTAACACTGAAGCTTTCTTT
CDR3 protein: CASSLAGTGPNTEAFF
clone size: once
V gene: TRBV5-1
J gene: TRBJ1-1
D gene: TRBD1
CDR3 length: 16

CDR3 DNA: TGTGCCAGCAGTTTAGCGGGACAGCTAACTGAAGCTTTCTTT
CDR3 protein: CASSLAGQLTEAFF
clone size: -
V gene: TRBV28
J gene: TRBJ1-1
D gene: TRBD1
CDR3 length: 14

CDR3 DNA: TGTGCCAGCAGTAAACTATGGACAGGGAACACCGGGGAGCTGTTTTTT
CDR3 protein: CASSKLWTGNTGELFF
clone size: -
V gene: TRBV28
J gene: TRBJ2-2
D gene: TRBD1
CDR3 length: 16

CDR3 DNA: TGTGCCAGCAGCTTAGCCCCCGGGAGCTATGGCTACACCTTC
CDR3 protein: CASSLAPGSYGYTF
clone size: -
V gene: TRBV7-2
J gene: TRBJ1-2
D gene: -
CDR3 length: 14

CDR3 DNA: TGCGCCAGCAGCCAAGCAGGGGGCAATCAGCCCCAGCATTTT
CDR3 protein: CASSQAGGNQPQHF
clone size: -
V gene: TRBV4-1
J gene: TRBJ1-5
D gene: -
CDR3 length: 14

CDR3 DNA: TGCGCCAGCAGCCAAGGGGACAGGGGCACTGAAGCTTTCTTT
CDR3 protein: CASSQGDRGTEAFF
clone size: -
V gene: TRBV4-3
J gene: TRBJ1-1
D gene: TRBD1
CDR3 length: 14

CDR3 DNA: TGTGCCAGCAGCCTCCCCCCCGGGCAAGAGACCCAGTACTTC
CDR3 protein: CASSLPPGQETQYF
clone size: -
V gene: TRBV7-2
J gene: TRBJ2-5
D gene: -
CDR3 length: 14

CDR3 DNA: TGTGCCAGCAGCGTAGAAGGACTTGGGGCCAACGTCCTGACTTTC
CDR3 protein: CASSVEGLGANVLTF
clone size: -
V gene: TRBV9
J gene: TRBJ2-6
D gene: -
CDR3 length: 15

CDR3 DNA: TGCAGTGCGTGGGGGCCCAATGAGCAGTTCTTC
CDR3 protein: CSAWGPNEQFF
clone size: -
V gene: TRBV20-1
J gene: TRBJ2-1
D gene: -
CDR3 length: 11

CDR3 DNA: TGTGCCTGGAAATCTGACGGGACAACTGGAAACACCATATATTTT
CDR3 protein: CAWKSDGTTGNTIYF
clone size: -
V gene: TRBV30
J gene: TRBJ1-3
D gene: -
CDR3 length: 15

CDR3 DNA: TGTGCCAGCAGTCCCCAACGGGGAGGGACTGAAGCTTTCTTT
CDR3 protein: CASSPQRGGTEAFF
clone size: -
V gene: TRBV27
J gene: TRBJ1-1
D gene: -
CDR3 length: 14

CDR3 DNA: TGTGCCAGCAGCCGCGGGACAAAGGGAGGGGAACTGTTTTTT
CDR3 protein: CASSRGTKGGELFF
clone size: -
V gene: TRBV5-4
J gene: TRBJ1-4
D gene: -
CDR3 length: 14

CDR3 DNA: TGTGCCAGCAGCTCCGGACAGGGCTACGAGCAGTACTTC
CDR3 protein: CASSSGQGYEQYF
clone size: -
V gene: TRBV5-5
J gene: TRBJ2-7
D gene: TRBD1
CDR3 length: 13

CDR3 DNA: TGTGCCAGCAGCCAAGATGGTTTGCGGGGGGGCTACTTTCCCCGGCGAACGCAGTATTTT
CDR3 protein: CASSQDGLRGGYFPRRTQYF
clone size: -
V gene: TRBV14
J gene: TRBJ2-3
D gene: TRBD2
CDR3 length: 20

CDR3 DNA: TGTGCCAGCAGTTTATCGGCAGAAAACATTCAGTACTTC
CDR3 protein: CASSLSAENIQYF
clone size: -
V gene: TRBV27
J gene: TRBJ2-4
D gene: -
CDR3 length: 13

CDR3 DNA: TGTGCCAGCAGCTTGGTTAGCGGGTACTCCTACAATGAGCAGTTCTTC
CDR3 protein: CASSLVSGYSYNEQFF
clone size: -
V gene: TRBV11-2
J gene: TRBJ2-1
D gene: TRBD2
CDR3 length: 16

CDR3 DNA: TGTGCCAGCAGCTTAGTAAATTCACCCCTCCACTTT
CDR3 protein: CASSLVNSPLHF
clone size: -
V gene: TRBV7-2
J gene: TRBJ1-6
D gene: -
CDR3 length: 12

CDR3 DNA: TGTGCCAGTACAACTTTGGGGGGGTACAATCAGCCCCAGCATTTT
CDR3 protein: CASTTLGGYNQPQHF
clone size: -
V gene: TRBV19
J gene: TRBJ1-5
D gene: -
CDR3 length: 15

CDR3 DNA: TGTGCCAGCAGAGCCGGGACAAACTATGGCTACACCTTC
CDR3 protein: CASRAGTNYGYTF
clone size: -
V gene: TRBV6-5
J gene: TRBJ1-2
D gene: -
CDR3 length: 13

CDR3 DNA: TGTGCCAGCAGACAAACAGGGGTCTCTGGAAACACCATATATTTT
CDR3 protein: CASRQTGVSGNTIYF
clone size: -
V gene: TRBV7-2
J gene: TRBJ1-3
D gene: TRBD1
CDR3 length: 15

CDR3 DNA: TGTGCCAGCCGGGAGGGGACTCACCCCCACAATGAGCAGTTCTTC
CDR3 protein: CASREGTHPHNEQFF
clone size: -
V gene: TRBV5-4
J gene: TRBJ2-1
D gene: TRBD2
CDR3 length: 15

CDR3 DNA: TGTGCTAGTGGTTTGGTTAAAACGGGACAGGGGGCGTTCACTGAAGCTTTCTTT
CDR3 protein: CASGLVKTGQGAFTEAFF
clone size: -
V gene: TRBV12-5
J gene: TRBJ1-1
D gene: TRBD1
CDR3 length: 18

CDR3 DNA: TGTGCCAGCAGCCGTCCCGGGACAGATTCTAATGAAAAACTGTTTTTT
CDR3 protein: CASSRPGTDSNEKLFF
clone size: once
V gene: TRBV5-8
J gene: TRBJ1-4
D gene: TRBD1
CDR3 length: 16

CDR3 DNA: TGTGCCAGCAGCCCAATACAGGGATCGGGCTATGGCTACACCTTC
CDR3 protein: CASSPIQGSGYGYTF
clone size: -
V gene: TRBV11-2
J gene: TRBJ1-2
D gene: -
CDR3 length: 15

CDR3 DNA: TGTGCCAGCAGCAACGGTGGTGGTGGAAACACCATATATTTT
CDR3 protein: CASSNGGGGNTIYF
clone size: -
V gene: TRBV6-2/TRBV6-3
J gene: TRBJ1-3
D gene: -
CDR3 length: 14

CDR3 DNA: TGTGCCAGCCAAATGGGGAGTTCACCCCTCCACTTT
CDR3 protein: CASQMGSSPLHF
clone size: -
V gene: TRBV7-2
J gene: TRBJ1-6
D gene: -
CDR3 length: 12

CDR3 DNA: TGTGCCAGCAGCTTAGGTGTGGTGGAGGAAAAACTGTTTTTT
CDR3 protein: CASSLGVVEEKLFF
clone size: -
V gene: TRBV7-2
J gene: TRBJ1-4
D gene: -
CDR3 length: 14

CDR3 DNA: TGTGCCAGTAGTATGCAGGGCCTCCTCTACGAGCAGTACTTC
CDR3 protein: CASSMQGLLYEQYF
clone size: -
V gene: TRBV19
J gene: TRBJ2-7
D gene: -
CDR3 length: 14

CDR3 DNA: TGTGCCAGCAGTGAACAGGGAGGGACAGATACGCAGTATTTT
CDR3 protein: CASSEQGGTDTQYF
clone size: -
V gene: TRBV25-1
J gene: TRBJ2-3
D gene: TRBD2
CDR3 length: 14

CDR3 DNA: TGTGCCAGCAGTCCCCCGATGGGACAGCAATTTAATGAGCAGTTCTTC
CDR3 protein: CASSPPMGQQFNEQFF
clone size: -
V gene: TRBV5-8
J gene: TRBJ2-1
D gene: TRBD1
CDR3 length: 16

CDR3 DNA: TGTGCCAGCAGCATCATTTCATATCAGCCCCAGCATTTT
CDR3 protein: CASSIISYQPQHF
clone size: -
V gene: TRBV5-8
J gene: TRBJ1-5
D gene: -
CDR3 length: 13

CDR3 DNA: TGTGCCAGTAGTCCGGGACAGGGCTCTGGAAACACCATATATTTT
CDR3 protein: CASSPGQGSGNTIYF
clone size: once
V gene: TRBV19
J gene: TRBJ1-3
D gene: TRBD1
CDR3 length: 15

CDR3 DNA: TGTGCCAGCAGCCAAGGTCGAGAGAATGAAAAACTGTTTTTT
CDR3 protein: CASSQGRENEKLFF
clone size: -
V gene: TRBV4-2
J gene: TRBJ1-4
D gene: -
CDR3 length: 14

CDR3 DNA: TGTGCCAGCAGCCATCGACAGGGTGACTATGGCTACACCTTC
CDR3 protein: CASSHRQGDYGYTF
clone size: -
V gene: TRBV5-5
J gene: TRBJ1-2
D gene: TRBD1
CDR3 length: 14

CDR3 DNA: TGTGCCAGCTCACGATTTGGGACAGAGGTGGTCAATGAGCAGTTCTTC
CDR3 protein: CASSRFGTEVVNEQFF
clone size: -
V gene: TRBV18
J gene: TRBJ2-1
D gene: TRBD1
CDR3 length: 16

CDR3 DNA: TGTGCCAGCTCACCAGGCTTGAGGACCAGGGCTGGCGGCGAGCAGTACTTC
CDR3 protein: CASSPGLRTRAGGEQYF
clone size: few
V gene: TRBV18
J gene: TRBJ2-7
D gene: -
CDR3 length: 17

CDR3 DNA: TGTGCCAGCAGCGTAACGGCCGGGACAGGTGGGAATGAAAAACTGTTTTTT
CDR3 protein: CASSVTAGTGGNEKLFF
clone size: -
V gene: TRBV11-2
J gene: TRBJ1-4
D gene: TRBD1
CDR3 length: 17

CDR3 DNA: TGTGCCAGCTCACCAAGAACAGGGAAGACTGGAAACACCATATATTTT
CDR3 protein: CASSPRTGKTGNTIYF
clone size: -
V gene: TRBV18
J gene: TRBJ1-3
D gene: -
CDR3 length: 16

CDR3 DNA: TGTGCCAGCACCGGGGTGGGAGGCAATCAGCCCCAGCATTTT
CDR3 protein: CASTGVGGNQPQHF
clone size: -
V gene: TRBV2
J gene: TRBJ1-5
D gene: -
CDR3 length: 14

CDR3 DNA: TGTGCCAGCAGTGAACAGGGGGTCTACGAGCAGTACTTC
CDR3 protein: CASSEQGVYEQYF
clone size: -
V gene: TRBV6-1
J gene: TRBJ2-7
D gene: TRBD1
CDR3 length: 13

CDR3 DNA: TGTGCCACCAGTGAGCAACAGGGTGTTAGCAATCAGCCCCAGCATTTT
CDR3 protein: CATSEQQGVSNQPQHF
clone size: -
V gene: TRBV24-1
J gene: TRBJ1-5
D gene: -
CDR3 length: 16

CDR3 DNA: TGTGCCAGCACCCGCGGAGGTCGAGAGACCCAGTACTTC
CDR3 protein: CASTRGGRETQYF
clone size: -
V gene: TRBV11-2
J gene: TRBJ2-5
D gene: -
CDR3 length: 13

CDR3 DNA: TGTGCCAGCTCACAGACTAGCGGGCCAGACAATGAGCAGTTCTTC
CDR3 protein: CASSQTSGPDNEQFF
clone size: -
V gene: TRBV18
J gene: TRBJ2-1
D gene: TRBD2
CDR3 length: 15

CDR3 DNA: TGTGCCAGTAGTTATGGGGGGTTTTATGGCTACACCTTC
CDR3 protein: CASSYGGFYGYTF
clone size: -
V gene: TRBV19
J gene: TRBJ1-2
D gene: -
CDR3 length: 13

CDR3 DNA: TGTGCCAGCAGTTTTGGAGCGGAGTCCTACAATGAGCAGTTCTTC
CDR3 protein: CASSFGAESYNEQFF
clone size: -
V gene: TRBV27
J gene: TRBJ2-1
D gene: -
CDR3 length: 15

CDR3 DNA: TGCGCCAGCAGCCCTCAAGGACAGGCCGGACGAGGGGCATTCTCTGGGGCCAACGTCCTGACTTTC
CDR3 protein: CASSPQGQAGRGAFSGANVLTF
clone size: -
V gene: TRBV4-1
J gene: TRBJ2-6
D gene: TRBD1
CDR3 length: 22

CDR3 DNA: TGTGCCAGCACCCGGGACTCCCAAGAAGCTTTCTTT
CDR3 protein: CASTRDSQEAFF
clone size: -
V gene: TRBV2
J gene: TRBJ1-1
D gene: -
CDR3 length: 12

CDR3 DNA: TGTGCCAGTAGTATACCCTCAATGAGGGGCTACACCTTC
CDR3 protein: CASSIPSMRGYTF
clone size: -
V gene: TRBV19
J gene: TRBJ1-2
D gene: -
CDR3 length: 13

CDR3 DNA: TGTGCCAGCAGCTTAGCAAACGCGGCGGGAGTTGAGCAGTTCTTC
CDR3 protein: CASSLANAAGVEQFF
clone size: once
V gene: TRBV7-2
J gene: TRBJ2-1
D gene: TRBD2
CDR3 length: 15

CDR3 DNA: TGTGCCAGCAGCGCTCGATTCGTAGGGGGACTAGCGGGTGATTCCTACAATGAGCAGTTCTTC
CDR3 protein: CASSARFVGGLAGDSYNEQFF
clone size: -
V gene: TRBV27
J gene: TRBJ2-1
D gene: TRBD2
CDR3 length: 21

CDR3 DNA: TGTGCCAGCAGCGACTCTGGGAATGAGCAGTTCTTC
CDR3 protein: CASSDSGNEQFF
clone size: -
V gene: TRBV2
J gene: TRBJ2-1
D gene: -
CDR3 length: 12

CDR3 DNA: TGTGCCAGCAGCGGACAGGGGGCACCGCCCCAGCATTTT
CDR3 protein: CASSGQGAPPQHF
clone size: few
V gene: TRBV2
J gene: TRBJ1-5
D gene: TRBD1
CDR3 length: 13

CDR3 DNA: TGTGCCAGCAGCTTATATTCCCTCCGGGATGGCTACACCTTC
CDR3 protein: CASSLYSLRDGYTF
clone size: -
V gene: TRBV7-9
J gene: TRBJ1-2
D gene: -
CDR3 length: 14

CDR3 DNA: TGCGCCAGCAGCCCGCACTTGAACACTGAAGCTTTCTTT
CDR3 protein: CASSPHLNTEAFF
clone size: -
V gene: TRBV4-1
J gene: TRBJ1-1
D gene: -
CDR3 length: 13

CDR3 DNA: TGTGCCAGCAGCTTGGTTCAGAGCGGGACGACGCAGTATTTT
CDR3 protein: CASSLVQSGTTQYF
clone size: -
V gene: TRBV5-4
J gene: TRBJ2-3
D gene: TRBD2
CDR3 length: 14